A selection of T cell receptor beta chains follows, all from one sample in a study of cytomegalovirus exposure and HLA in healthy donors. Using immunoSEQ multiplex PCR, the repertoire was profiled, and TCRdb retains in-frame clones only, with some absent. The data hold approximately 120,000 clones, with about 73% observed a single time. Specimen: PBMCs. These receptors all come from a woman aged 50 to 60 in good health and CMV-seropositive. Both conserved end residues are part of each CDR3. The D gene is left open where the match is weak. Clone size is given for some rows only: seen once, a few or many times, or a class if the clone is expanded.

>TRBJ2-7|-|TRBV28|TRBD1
TGTGCCAGCAGGGGACAGAGACCCTACGAGCAGTACTTC
CASRGQRPYEQYF
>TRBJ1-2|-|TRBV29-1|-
TGCAGCGTCTACCTCCCGGGAATCTATGGCTACACCTTC
CSVYLPGIYGYTF
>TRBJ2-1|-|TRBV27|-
TGTGCCAGCAGTCCTTTACAGGGCGATGAGCAGTTCTTC
CASSPLQGDEQFF
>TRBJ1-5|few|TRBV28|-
TGTGCCAGCAGCATCCCATATACAGGGATGGATCAGCCCCAGCATTTT
CASSIPYTGMDQPQHF
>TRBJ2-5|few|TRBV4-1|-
TGCGCCAGCAGCCCCGGACAGTTCCAAGAGACCCAGTACTTC
CASSPGQFQETQYF
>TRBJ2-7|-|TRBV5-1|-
TGCGCCAGCAGCTTCGTAGGGGAAAGTTACGAGCAGTACTTC
CASSFVGESYEQYF
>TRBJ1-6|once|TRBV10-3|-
TGTGCCATCACCCTCAGGGAAAATTCACCCCTCCACTTT
CAITLRENSPLHF
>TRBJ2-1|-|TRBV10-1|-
TGCGCCAGCAGTGGGAACCTACAGTACAATGAGCAGTTCTTC
CASSGNLQYNEQFF
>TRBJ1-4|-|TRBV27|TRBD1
TGTGCCAGCAGGGCCACCGGACAGGGCCGGGAAAAACTGTTTTTT
CASRATGQGREKLFF
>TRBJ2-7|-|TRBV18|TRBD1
TGTGCCAGCTCACCACGACAGGGAACCTACGAGCAGTACTTC
CASSPRQGTYEQYF
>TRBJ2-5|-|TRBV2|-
TGTGCCAGCAGTGAGCAGCGAGAGACCCAGTACTTC
CASSEQRETQYF
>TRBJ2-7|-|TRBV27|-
TGTGCCAGCAGTTTCAGGAGGGGGGGATACGAGCAGTACTTC
CASSFRRGGYEQYF
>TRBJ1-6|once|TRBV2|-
TGTGCCAGCATCAGCTCCTATAATTCACCCCTCCACTTT
CASISSYNSPLHF
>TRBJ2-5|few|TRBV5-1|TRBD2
TGCGCCAGCAGCTTGTCAGTATCCGGGGGGGGACTACAAGAGACCCAGTACTTC
CASSLSVSGGGLQETQYF
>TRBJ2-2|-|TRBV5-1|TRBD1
TGCGCCAGCAGCTTGCCAGGGGGACCGAACACCGGGGAGCTGTTTTTT
CASSLPGGPNTGELFF
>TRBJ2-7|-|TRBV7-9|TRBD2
TGTGCCAGCAGCTTAGGGCCTAGCGGGGGGTCCTACGAGCAGTACTTC
CASSLGPSGGSYEQYF
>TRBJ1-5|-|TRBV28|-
TGTGCCAGCAGTTTAGGGCAGGTCAGGCAGCCCCAGCATTTT
CASSLGQVRQPQHF
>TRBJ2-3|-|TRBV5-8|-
TGTGCCAGCAGCGTTAGCTCCTACACAGATACGCAGTATTTT
CASSVSSYTDTQYF
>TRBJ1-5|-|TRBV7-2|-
TGTGCCAGCAGCTCGGGATTCAGCAATCAGCCCCAGCATTTT
CASSSGFSNQPQHF
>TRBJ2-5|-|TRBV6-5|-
TGTGCCAGCAGTAGGGAGGTTATGGAGACCCAGTACTTC
CASSREVMETQYF
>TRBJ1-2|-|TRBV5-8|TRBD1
TGTGCCAGCAGCTTAGAACAGGGGGGATCGTATGGCTACACCTTC
CASSLEQGGSYGYTF
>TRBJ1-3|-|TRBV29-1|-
TGCAGCGTCAGAAGCTCTGGAAACACCATATATTTT
CSVRSSGNTIYF
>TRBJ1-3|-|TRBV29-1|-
TGCAGCGTTGTTGGCACTACCTCTGGAAACACCATATATTTT
CSVVGTTSGNTIYF
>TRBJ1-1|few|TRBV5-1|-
TGCGCCAGCAGCTTAGGAGGTTATAGCACTGAAGCTTTCTTT
CASSLGGYSTEAFF
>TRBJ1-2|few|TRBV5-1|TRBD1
TGCGCCAGCAGCTTCGACTTCCGGGGACAGAGTACGTATGGCTACACCTTC
CASSFDFRGQSTYGYTF
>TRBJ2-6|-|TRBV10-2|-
TGCGCCAGCAGTGAGTCGGGAGCCTCTGGGGCCAACGTCCTGACTTTC
CASSESGASGANVLTF
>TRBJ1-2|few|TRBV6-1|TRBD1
TGTGCCAGCAGTGGGCCCGACAGGGGTTCTAACTATGGCTACACCTTC
CASSGPDRGSNYGYTF
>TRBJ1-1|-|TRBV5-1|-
TGCGCCAGCAGCTTCGCCTCATCGACAGACCTCACTGAAGCTTTCTTT
CASSFASSTDLTEAFF
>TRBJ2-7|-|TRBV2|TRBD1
TGTGCCAGCAGTTCGGACAGGGTCTACGAGCAGTACTTC
CASSSDRVYEQYF
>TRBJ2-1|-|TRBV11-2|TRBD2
TGTGCCAGCAGCACGAGACTAGCGGGGAGTTACAATGAGCAGTTCTTC
CASSTRLAGSYNEQFF
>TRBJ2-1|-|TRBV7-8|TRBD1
TGTGCCAGCAGCCTAAGGGACAGGGGTTCTGCCTACAATGAGCAGTTCTTC
CASSLRDRGSAYNEQFF
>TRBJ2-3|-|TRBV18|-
TGTGCCAGCTCACTTTCGGGCACAGATACGCAGTATTTT
CASSLSGTDTQYF
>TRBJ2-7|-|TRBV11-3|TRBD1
TGTGCCAGCAGCTTAGGTGGGACAGCGCACGAGCAGTACTTC
CASSLGGTAHEQYF
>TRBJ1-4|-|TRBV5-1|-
TGCGCCAGCAGCTTACAGGGATTGAATGAAAAACTGTTTTTT
CASSLQGLNEKLFF
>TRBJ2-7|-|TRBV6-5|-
TGTGCCAGCAGTTACTCGGTTTCCTACGAGCAGTACTTC
CASSYSVSYEQYF
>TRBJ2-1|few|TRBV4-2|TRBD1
TGTGCCAGCAGCCAACCGACAGGGGGGTTTGACAATGAGCAGTTCTTC
CASSQPTGGFDNEQFF
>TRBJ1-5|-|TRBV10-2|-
TGCGCCAGCAGTCTGGGCCTAAGCAATCAGCCCCAGCATTTT
CASSLGLSNQPQHF
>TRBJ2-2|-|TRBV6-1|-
TGTGCCAGCAGGCTAGGGGGGGCCGGGGCCGGGGAGCTGTTTTTT
CASRLGGAGAGELFF
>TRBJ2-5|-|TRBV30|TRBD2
TGTGCCTGGAGGTCCAGCGGGGCCCAAGAGACCCAGTACTTC
CAWRSSGAQETQYF
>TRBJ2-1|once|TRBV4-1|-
TGCGCCAGCCGGGAGAGTGATAGCGGTCCCTACAATGAGCAGTTCTTC
CASRESDSGPYNEQFF
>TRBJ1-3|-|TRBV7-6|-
TGTGCCAGCAGCTTAACCAATCAGGAAAATGACTCTGGAAACACCATATATTTT
CASSLTNQENDSGNTIYF
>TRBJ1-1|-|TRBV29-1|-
TGCAGCGTTGGACAGCAGAACACTGAAGCTTTCTTT
CSVGQQNTEAFF
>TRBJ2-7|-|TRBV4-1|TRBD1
TGCGCCAGCAGCCACATAGCCGACAGGGAGACCCCCTACGAGCAGTACTTC
CASSHIADRETPYEQYF
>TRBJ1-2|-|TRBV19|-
TGTGCCAGTAGTATAGGGACATCAGATCTTAACTATGGCTACACCTTC
CASSIGTSDLNYGYTF